This T cell receptor (beta chain) comes out of a study of neurological immune-mediated disorders. The V and J ends lost 1 base and 8 bases respectively, with 9 bases between them. This CDR3 contains 13 residues. Per germline, CDR1 SGHVS and CDR2 FNYEAQ. In this sample, this clonotype turned up many times. Its antigen is not known. The cDNA was synthesized by 5'RACE incorporating 10-nucleotide random UMIs. TCRdb redid the calling of the 5' RACE reads with MiXCR, one entry per CDR3 protein. Of 65,000 to 75,000 distinct CDR3 sequences in the sample, 4.5% to 6% are singletons; the top ten hold 2.2%. Study outcomes and limitations: The phylogenetic placement of 18 of 34 multiple sclerosis patients' repertoires in one related-CDR3 cluster constitutes a possible signature. HTLV-1-associated myelopathy led in TCR clonal expansion, while multiple sclerosis ranked lowest, below healthy controls.

The TCR comes from a woman in her 70s with multiple sclerosis. This sequence joins TRBV7-6 and TRBJ2-1; maybe TRBD2 (6 bases). Sequences were obtained from PBMCs. CDR3 nucleotides: TGTGCCAGCAGCTTAGAGACTAGGTATGAGCAGTTCTTC. It translates to CASSLETRYEQFF. Using reference TRBV7-6 and TRBJ2-1 for the parts outside the CDR3, the full variable domain is GAGVSQSPRYKVTKRGQDVALRCDPISGHVSLYWYRQALGQGPEFLTYFNYEAQQDKSGLPNDRFSAERPEGSISTLTIQRTEQRDSAMYRCASSLETRYEQFFGPGTRLTVL.